This TCR beta chain was observed in a study of blood T cell repertoires in COVID-19. Turning to the study itself: Acute-phase and convalescent COVID-19 samples originated in the United States, Italy and Spain. T cells, B-cell-depleted T cells, or PBMCs provided the cDNA or gDNA that served as material.

Germline V gene data show CDR1 as SGHVS and CDR2 as FQNEAQ. V dropped 3 bases and J dropped 7 bases, with 18 bases sitting between them. This CDR3 has 15 amino acids. In the authors' workflow: Scientists estimated how many nucleated cells there were by amplifying reference gene primers. The table came from immunoSEQ multiplex PCR; TCRdb's copy has only in-frame clones and leaves some out. V and J calls plus clone size are reproduced from that table; the DNA served to infer D and trimming. The data show fewer than 300,000 clones, approximately 86% seen once. The source is a woman aged 18-35 years with acute or convalescent COVID-19. This chain links TRBV7-8 with TRBJ1-1; D perhaps matches TRBD1 (5 bases). Sample: peripheral blood. The CDR3 is CASSFGIQGPYEAFF. The CDR3 region has the DNA TGTGCCAGCAGCTTTGGTATTCAGGGCCCATATGAAGCTTTCTTT.